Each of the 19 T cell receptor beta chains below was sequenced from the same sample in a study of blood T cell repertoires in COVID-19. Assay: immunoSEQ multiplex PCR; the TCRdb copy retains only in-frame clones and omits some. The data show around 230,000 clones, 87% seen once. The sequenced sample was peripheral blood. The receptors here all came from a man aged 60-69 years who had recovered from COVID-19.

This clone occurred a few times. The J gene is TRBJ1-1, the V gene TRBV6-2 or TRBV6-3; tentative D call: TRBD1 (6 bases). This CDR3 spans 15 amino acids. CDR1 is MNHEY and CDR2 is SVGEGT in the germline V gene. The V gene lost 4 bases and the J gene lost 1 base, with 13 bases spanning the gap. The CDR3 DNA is TGTGCCAGCAGTTTGTCTACAGGGCAGAACACTGAAGCTTTCTTT. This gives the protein CASSLSTGQNTEAFF.

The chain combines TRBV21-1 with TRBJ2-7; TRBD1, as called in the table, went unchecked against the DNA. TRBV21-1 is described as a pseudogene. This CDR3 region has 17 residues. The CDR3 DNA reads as TGTGCCAGCAGCAAAAAGGTCCGACAGGGAACTACCTACGAGCAGTACGTC. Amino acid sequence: CASSKKVRQGTTYEQYV.

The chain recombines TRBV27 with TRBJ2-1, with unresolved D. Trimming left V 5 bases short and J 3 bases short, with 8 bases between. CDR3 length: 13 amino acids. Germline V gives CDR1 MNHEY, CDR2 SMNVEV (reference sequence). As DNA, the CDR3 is TGTGCCAGCAGTCCCGCGAGCTACAATGAGCAGTTCTTC. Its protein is CASSPASYNEQFF.

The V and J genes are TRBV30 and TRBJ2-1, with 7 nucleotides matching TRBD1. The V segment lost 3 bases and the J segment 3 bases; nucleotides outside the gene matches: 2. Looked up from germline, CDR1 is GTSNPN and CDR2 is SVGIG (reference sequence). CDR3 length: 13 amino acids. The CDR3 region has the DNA TGTGCCTGGAGGAACAGGGGCTACAATGAGCAGTTCTTC. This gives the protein CAWRNRGYNEQFF. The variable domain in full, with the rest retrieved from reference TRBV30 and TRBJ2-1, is SQTIHQWPATLVQPVGSPLSLECTVEGTSNPNLYWYRQAAGRGLQLLFYSVGIGQISSEVPQNLSASRPQDRQFILSSKKLLLSDSGFYLCAWRNRGYNEQFFGPGTRLTVL.

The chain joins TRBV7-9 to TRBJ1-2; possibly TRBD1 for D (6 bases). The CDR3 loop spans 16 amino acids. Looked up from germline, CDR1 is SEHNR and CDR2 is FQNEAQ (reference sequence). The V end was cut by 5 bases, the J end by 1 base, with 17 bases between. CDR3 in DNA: TGTGCCAGCAGCCGTCTACAGGGCTCGATTAACTATGGCTACACCTTC. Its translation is CASSRLQGSINYGYTF.

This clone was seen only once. CDR3 coding DNA: TGTGCCAGCAGTGAATCTGTCAGGGTAACGGATGGCTACACCTTC. Translation: CASSESVRVTDGYTF. This chain connects TRBV2 to TRBJ1-2, with a possible D match to TRBD1 (5 bases). The CDR3 runs 15 residues. In germline, CDR1 is SNHLY, CDR2 FYNNEI. V lost 2 bases and J lost 6, with 16 bases in between.

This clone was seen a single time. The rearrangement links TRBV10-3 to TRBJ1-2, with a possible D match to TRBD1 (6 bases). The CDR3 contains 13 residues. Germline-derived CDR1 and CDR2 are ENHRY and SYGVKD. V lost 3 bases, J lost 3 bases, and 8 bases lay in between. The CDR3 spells CAISEGGDYGYTF. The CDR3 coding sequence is TGTGCCATCAGTGAAGGGGGGGACTATGGCTACACCTTC.

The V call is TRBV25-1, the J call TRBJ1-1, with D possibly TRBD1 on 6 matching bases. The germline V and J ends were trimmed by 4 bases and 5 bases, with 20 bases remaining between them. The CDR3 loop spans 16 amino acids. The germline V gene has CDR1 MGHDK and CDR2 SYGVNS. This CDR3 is CASSAPQGGIRTEAFF. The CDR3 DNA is TGTGCCAGCAGTGCCCCACAGGGCGGAATTAGGACTGAAGCTTTCTTT. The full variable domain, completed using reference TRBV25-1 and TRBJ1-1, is EADIYQTPRYLVIGTGKKITLECSQTMGHDKMYWYQQDPGMELHLIHYSYGVNSTEKGDLSSESTVSRIRTEHFPLTLESARPSHTSQYLCASSAPQGGIRTEAFFGQGTRLTVV.

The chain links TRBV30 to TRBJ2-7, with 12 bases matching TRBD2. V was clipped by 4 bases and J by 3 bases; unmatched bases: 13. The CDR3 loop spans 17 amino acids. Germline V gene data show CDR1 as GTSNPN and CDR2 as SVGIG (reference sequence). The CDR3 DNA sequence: TGTGCCTGGACGAATAGACTAGCGGGGGACGATAACTACGAGCAGTACGTC. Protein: CAWTNRLAGDDNYEQYV.

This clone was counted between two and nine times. The CDR3 DNA follows: TGTGCCAGCGTTGATCGACAGTCCAATGGCTACACCTTC. Translated: CASVDRQSNGYTF. This rearrangement joins TRBV2 to TRBJ1-2, with D possibly matching TRBD1 (5 bases). Germline V gene sequence: CDR1 SNHLY, CDR2 FYNNEI. With 8 bases removed from V and 6 bases from J, the gap between germline ends came to 16 bases. The CDR3 runs to 13 residues.

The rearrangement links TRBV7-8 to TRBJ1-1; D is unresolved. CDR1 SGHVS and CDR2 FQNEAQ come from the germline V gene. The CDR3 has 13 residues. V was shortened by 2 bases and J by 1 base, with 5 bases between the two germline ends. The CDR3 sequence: CASSLQSNTEAFF. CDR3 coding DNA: TGTGCCAGCAGCTTACAATCGAACACTGAAGCTTTCTTT.

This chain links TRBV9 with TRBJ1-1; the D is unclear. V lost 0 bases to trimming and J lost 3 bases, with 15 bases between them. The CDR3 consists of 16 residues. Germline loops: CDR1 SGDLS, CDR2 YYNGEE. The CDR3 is CASSVEPGDSDTEAFF. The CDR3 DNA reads TGTGCCAGCAGCGTAGAGCCCGGGGATTCGGACACTGAAGCTTTCTTT.

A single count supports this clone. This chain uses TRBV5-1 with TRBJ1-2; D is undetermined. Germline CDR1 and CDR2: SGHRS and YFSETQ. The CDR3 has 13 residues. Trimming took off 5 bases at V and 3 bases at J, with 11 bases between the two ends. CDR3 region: CASSYTGDYGYTF. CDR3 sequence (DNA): TGCGCCAGCAGTTATACCGGGGACTATGGCTACACCTTC.

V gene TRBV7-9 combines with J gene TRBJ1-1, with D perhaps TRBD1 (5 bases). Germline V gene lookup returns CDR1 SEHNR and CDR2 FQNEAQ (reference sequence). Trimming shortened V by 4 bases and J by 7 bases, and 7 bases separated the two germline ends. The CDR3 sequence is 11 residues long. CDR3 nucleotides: TGTGCCAGCAGCTGGAGGGGTGAAGCTTTCTTT. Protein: CASSWRGEAFF.

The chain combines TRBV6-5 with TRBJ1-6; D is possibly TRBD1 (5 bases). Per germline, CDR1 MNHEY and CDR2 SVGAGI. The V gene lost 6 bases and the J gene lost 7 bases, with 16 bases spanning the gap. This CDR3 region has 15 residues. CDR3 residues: CASSRAGGTNSPLHF. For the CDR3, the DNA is TGTGCCAGCAGCCGCGCGGGGGGAACCAATTCACCCCTCCACTTT.

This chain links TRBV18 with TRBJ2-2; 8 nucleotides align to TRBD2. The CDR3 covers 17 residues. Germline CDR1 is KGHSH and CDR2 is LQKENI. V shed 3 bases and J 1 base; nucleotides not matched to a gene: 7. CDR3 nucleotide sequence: TGTGCCAGCTCACCCCCCGCGGGGGGAGAGAACACCGGGGAGCTGTTTTTT. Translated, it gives CASSPPAGGENTGELFF. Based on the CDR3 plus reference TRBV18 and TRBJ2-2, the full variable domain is NAGVMQNPRHLVRRRGQEARLRCSPMKGHSHVYWYRQLPEEGLKFMVYLQKENIIDESGMPKERFSAEFPKEGPSILRIQQVVRGDSAAYFCASSPPAGGENTGELFFGEGSRLTVL.

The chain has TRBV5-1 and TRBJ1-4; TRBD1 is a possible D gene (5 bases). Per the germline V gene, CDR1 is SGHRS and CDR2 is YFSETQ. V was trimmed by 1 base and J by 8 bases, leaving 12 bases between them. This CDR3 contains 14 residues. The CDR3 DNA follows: TGCGCCAGCAGCTTGCGACAGCGTCAGGAAAAACTGTTTTTT. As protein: CASSLRQRQEKLFF.

The CDR3 loop is CASSTPPGLAHYEQYF. In DNA, the CDR3 is TGTGCCAGCAGCACACCACCGGGACTAGCCCACTACGAGCAGTACTTC. The chain combines TRBV7-2 with TRBJ2-7, with 9 bases lining up with TRBD2. The CDR3 covers 16 residues. Germline V gene data show CDR1 as SGHTA and CDR2 as FQGNSA. J gave up 3 bases and V 5 bases, and 11 bases lay outside the gene matches.

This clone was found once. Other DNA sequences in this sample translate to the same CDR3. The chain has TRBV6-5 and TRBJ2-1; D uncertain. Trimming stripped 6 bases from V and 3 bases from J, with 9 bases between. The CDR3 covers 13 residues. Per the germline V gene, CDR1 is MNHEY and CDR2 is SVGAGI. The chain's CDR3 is CASRRTVYNEQFF. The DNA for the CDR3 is TGTGCCAGCAGGAGAACAGTCTACAATGAGCAGTTCTTC.